Listed below are T cell receptor beta chains from one sample, sequenced in a study of technical replicates of blood from four donors. The data were produced by immunoSEQ multiplex PCR, yet TCRdb's version contains in-frame clones alone and is incomplete. Of about 78,000 clones in the sample, around 92% were seen once. The sample was T cells isolated from PBMCs. These receptors were obtained from a human donor in good health. CDR3s include the opening cysteine and the closing phenylalanine or tryptophan. The order of the fields is clone size, D gene, J gene, V gene, CDR3 DNA, CDR3 protein. D genes are given only for firm matches. Clone size is stated in some rows and not others, as once, few, many or a class when expanded.

>once|TRBD2|TRBJ2-7|TRBV28
TGTGCCAGCAGTTTACCTAGCGGCTACGAGCAGTACTTC
CASSLPSGYEQYF
>NA|NA|TRBJ1-1|TRBV7-9
TGTGCCAGCAGCCCCCGAGACACTGAAGCTTTCTTT
CASSPRDTEAFF
>NA|TRBD2|TRBJ2-1|TRBV11-2
TGTGCCAGCAGCTGGGAAGCGGGAGAAGAGCAGTTCTTC
CASSWEAGEEQFF
>NA|NA|TRBJ2-3|TRBV4-1
TGCGCCAGCAGCCATCTCACAGATACGCAGTATTTT
CASSHLTDTQYF
>NA|TRBD2|TRBJ2-7|TRBV10-3
TGTGCCATCAGTGAGTTGGCGGGAGGATCGGGAGAGCAGTACTTC
CAISELAGGSGEQYF
>NA|NA|TRBJ2-5|TRBV2
TGTGCCAGCATGGACCCCGGGGGTTGGGCGGAGACCCAGTACTTC
CASMDPGGWAETQYF
>NA|NA|TRBJ1-1|TRBV2
TGTGCCAGCAGTGAGGCAGGGGCGAACACTGAAGCTTTCTTT
CASSEAGANTEAFF
>NA|NA|TRBJ2-3|TRBV12-5
TGTGCTAGTGGTTTGAGACAAAGCGGGCGCACAGATACGCAGTATTTT
CASGLRQSGRTDTQYF
>NA|NA|TRBJ1-4|TRBV7-6
TGTGCCAGCAGCTTAATTAGAGAAAAACTGTTTTTT
CASSLIREKLFF
>NA|NA|TRBJ2-6|TRBV4-3
TGCGCCAGCAGCCAAACTCCTCCGGGACACTCTTCTGGGGCCAACGTCCTGACTTTC
CASSQTPPGHSSGANVLTF
>NA|NA|TRBJ2-7|TRBV19
TGTGCCAGTAGACAGGGACCGGGATCCTACGAGCAGTACTTC
CASRQGPGSYEQYF
>NA|TRBD1|TRBJ1-2|TRBV9
TGTGCCAGCAGCGTAGCAACAGGGGGTAACTATGGCTACACCTTC
CASSVATGGNYGYTF
>NA|TRBD2|TRBJ2-1|TRBV9
TGTGCCAGCAGCGGGACTAGCGGGAGGAATGAGCAGTTCTTC
CASSGTSGRNEQFF
>NA|TRBD1|TRBJ1-1|TRBV7-2
TGTGCCAGCAGCCGCAGGACAGGGTGGGACACTGAAGCTTTCTTT
CASSRRTGWDTEAFF
>NA|NA|TRBJ2-7|TRBV5-4
TGTGCCAGCAGCAGGGACTCAACCTACGAGCAGTACTTC
CASSRDSTYEQYF
>NA|TRBD2|TRBJ2-3|TRBV4-1
TGCGCCAGCAGCCTTAAATCCTCCTCACTAGCGGGAAGTGGGGATACGCAGTATTTT
CASSLKSSSLAGSGDTQYF
>NA|TRBD2|TRBJ2-7|TRBV11-3
TGTGCCAGCAGCTCCTTAGCGGGAGTGTCCTACGAGCAGTACTTC
CASSSLAGVSYEQYF
>NA|TRBD1|TRBJ2-1|TRBV19
TGTGCCAGTAGCCGAGAAGGGACAGGAAGTGACAATGAGCAGTTCTTC
CASSREGTGSDNEQFF
>NA|NA|TRBJ2-1|TRBV6-1
TGTGCCAGCAGTGAGGTCGTGGGGGGTAGAAATGAGCAGTTCTTC
CASSEVVGGRNEQFF
>NA|NA|TRBJ2-3|TRBV20-1
TGCAGTGCTGCACAAACAGATACGCAGTATTTT
CSAAQTDTQYF
>NA|NA|TRBJ1-5|TRBV29-1
TGCAGCGTAGGACCGGACAGCTATAGCAATCAGCCCCAGCATTTT
CSVGPDSYSNQPQHF
>NA|NA|TRBJ2-7|TRBV27
TGTGCCAGCGGGAGCTCCTACGAGCAGTACTTC
CASGSSYEQYF
>NA|NA|TRBJ2-1|TRBV9
TGTGCCAGCAACCCGGTCGTCTCCTACAATGAGCAGTTCTTC
CASNPVVSYNEQFF
>NA|TRBD1|TRBJ2-7|TRBV13
TGTGCCAGCAGCTTAGGGGGACAGGGGATGTACGAGCAGTACTTC
CASSLGGQGMYEQYF
>NA|NA|TRBJ2-1|TRBV9
TGTGCCAGCAGCGTTTGGAGTGCCAGCTCCTACAATGAGCAGTTCTTC
CASSVWSASSYNEQFF
>NA|TRBD2|TRBJ2-2|TRBV5-4
TGTGCCAGTAACACGCTAGCGGGAGGGCCAACCGGGGAGCTGTTTTTT
CASNTLAGGPTGELFF
>NA|NA|TRBJ2-1|TRBV7-9
TGTGCCAGCAGCCCCCCGGTTGAGCAGTTCTTC
CASSPPVEQFF
>NA|NA|TRBJ2-7|TRBV4-3
TGCGCCAGCAGCCAGTGGAACGGGAGAGGTTACGAGCAGTACTTC
CASSQWNGRGYEQYF
>NA|TRBD2|TRBJ2-1|TRBV11-2
TGTGCCAGCAGCTCCCTCTGGGAGGGTCTCACCTACAATGAGCAGTTCTTC
CASSSLWEGLTYNEQFF
>NA|TRBD2|TRBJ2-7|TRBV11-2
TGTGCCAGCAGCTTTGGGGGGGGCGAGCAGTACTTC
CASSFGGGEQYF
>medium-sized|TRBD1|TRBJ2-7|TRBV5-1
TGCGCCAGCAGCCTCACCGGGACAGGGTATTCCGAGCAGTACTTC
CASSLTGTGYSEQYF
>once|TRBD2|TRBJ2-1|TRBV6-4
TGTGCCAGCAGTGTCGAAGGGACTAGCGCTTCCTACAATGAGCAGTTCTTC
CASSVEGTSASYNEQFF
>NA|TRBD2|TRBJ2-1|TRBV7-2
TGTGCCAGCAGCCCCAGCGGGGGCGGGAGCTCCTACAATGAGCAGTTCTTC
CASSPSGGGSSYNEQFF
>NA|TRBD1|TRBJ2-7|TRBV28
TGTGCCAGCAGTGGATGGACAGGGGGCTTCGAGCAGTACTTC
CASSGWTGGFEQYF
>NA|TRBD1|TRBJ2-7|TRBV9
TGTGCCAGCAGCGTGAGACCGGGACAGGGGAACGAGCAGTACTTC
CASSVRPGQGNEQYF
>NA|TRBD1|TRBJ2-7|TRBV27
TGTGCCAGCAGTCTATCCGGGACAGGGGACGAGCAGTACTTC
CASSLSGTGDEQYF
>NA|TRBD1|TRBJ1-5|TRBV19
TGTGCCAGTAGTACCAACAGGGGATTAAGCAATCAGCCCCAGCATTTT
CASSTNRGLSNQPQHF
>NA|NA|TRBJ2-7|TRBV2
TGTGCCAGCAGTGCCGAGAGTTACGAGCAGTACTTC
CASSAESYEQYF
>once|TRBD1|TRBJ1-4|TRBV30
TGTGCCTGGAGTGTTCTTGGACAGGGCCATGAAAAACTGTTTTTT
CAWSVLGQGHEKLFF
>NA|NA|TRBJ1-2|TRBV15
TGTGCCACCAGCAGAGATCTCTGGGAGAATAACTATGGCTACACCTTC
CATSRDLWENNYGYTF
>NA|TRBD2|TRBJ2-7|TRBV29-1
TGCAGCGCCCGGGCAGGCGGGAGGGCCTACGAGCAGTACTTC
CSARAGGRAYEQYF
>NA|NA|TRBJ1-1|TRBV19
TGTGCCAGTAGCCAGGGCGTAACTGAAGCTTTCTTT
CASSQGVTEAFF
>NA|NA|TRBJ1-1|TRBV29-1
TGCAGCGTTGAGCAGGGTAATGGGAACACTGAAGCTTTCTTT
CSVEQGNGNTEAFF
>NA|NA|TRBJ2-7|TRBV4-1
TGCGCCAGCAGCCAAGGGAGTAAAGATTACGAGCAGTACTTC
CASSQGSKDYEQYF